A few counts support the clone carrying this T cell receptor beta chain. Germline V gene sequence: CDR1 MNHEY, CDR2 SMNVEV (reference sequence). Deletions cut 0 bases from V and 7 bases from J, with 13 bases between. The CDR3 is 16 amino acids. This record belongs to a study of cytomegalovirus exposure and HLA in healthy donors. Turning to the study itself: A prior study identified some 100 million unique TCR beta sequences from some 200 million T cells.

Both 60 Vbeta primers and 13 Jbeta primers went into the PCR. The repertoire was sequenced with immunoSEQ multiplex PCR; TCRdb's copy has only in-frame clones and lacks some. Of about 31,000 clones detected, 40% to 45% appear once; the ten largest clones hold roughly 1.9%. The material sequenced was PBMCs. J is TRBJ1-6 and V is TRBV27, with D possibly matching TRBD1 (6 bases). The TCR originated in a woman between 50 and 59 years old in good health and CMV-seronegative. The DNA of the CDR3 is TGTGCCAGCAGTTTATCGGCGGGGGCACGGAATTCACCCCTCCACTTT. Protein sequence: CASSLSAGARNSPLHF.